These T cell receptor beta chains were read from a single sample in a study of blood T cell repertoires in COVID-19. The protocol was immunoSEQ multiplex PCR, while the TCRdb copy is restricted to in-frame clones and leaves out a portion. This table holds 290,000 or so clones, around 87% found once. Sequences were obtained from peripheral blood. The origin of the receptors is a man between 65 and 80 years old with acute or convalescent COVID-19. The CDR3 runs from the conserved cysteine through the conserved F or W. Fields, in order: J gene, V gene, clone size, D gene, CDR3 DNA, CDR3 protein. The D gene is left open where the match is weak. Part of the rows lack a size; the others show once, few, many or a class for expanded clones.

>TRBJ1-3|TRBV18|NA|NA
TGTGCCAGCTCACCCACTGCTGACTCTGGAAACACCATATATTTT
CASSPTADSGNTIYF
>TRBJ2-7|TRBV5-1|NA|TRBD2
TGCGCCAGCAGCTTAGGCCTAGCGGAAACCTTACGAGAACAGTACTTC
CASSLGLAETLREQYF
>TRBJ2-3|TRBV27|once|NA
TGTGCCAGCAGGCCACAACTAGGTTCTAGCACAGATACGCAGTATTTT
CASRPQLGSSTDTQYF
>TRBJ1-3|TRBV3-1/TRBV3-2|NA|NA
TGTGCCAGCAGTCGGGTATCCGGAAACACCATATATTTT
CASSRVSGNTIYF
>TRBJ2-7|TRBV7-6|NA|NA
TGTGCCAGCAGCTTAGCCGGAGGGGCCTACGAGCAGTACTTC
CASSLAGGAYEQYF
>TRBJ2-3|TRBV4-1|NA|NA
TGCGCCAGCAGCCAAGCGCCGAGGGCGTTCGATACGCAGTATTTT
CASSQAPRAFDTQYF
>TRBJ1-3|TRBV5-1|NA|TRBD1
TGCGCCAGCAGTCGGTCCGGGACAGGCGGAAACACCATATATTTT
CASSRSGTGGNTIYF
>TRBJ1-4|TRBV7-2|NA|NA
TGTGCCAGCAGCCCGAGGGCAACTAATGAAAAACTGTTTTTT
CASSPRATNEKLFF
>TRBJ2-7|TRBV28|NA|NA
TGTGCCAGCAGTTTATCGAGCGAGCAGTACTTC
CASSLSSEQYF
>TRBJ2-7|TRBV10-3|NA|TRBD1
TGTGCCATCTCTCCGGACAGGGATCTCTACGAGCAGTACTTC
CAISPDRDLYEQYF
>TRBJ2-5|TRBV18|NA|NA
TGTGCCAGCTCACCTTTGCGGGCGCAAGAGACCCAGTACTTC
CASSPLRAQETQYF
>TRBJ2-1|TRBV28|NA|TRBD2
TGTGCCAGCAGTCGTCCTCAGCGGGAAAGTTACAATGAGCAGTTCTTC
CASSRPQRESYNEQFF
>TRBJ2-2|TRBV19|few|NA
TGTGCCAGTATGGGCGGGAGAGGGGGTACCGGGGAGCTGTTTTTT
CASMGGRGGTGELFF
>TRBJ2-3|TRBV5-1|NA|NA
TGCGCCAGCAGCTTGGACAGGGTAACAGATACGCAGTATTTT
CASSLDRVTDTQYF
>TRBJ2-7|TRBV9|NA|TRBD2
TGTGCCAGCAGCCTCGGACTAGCTGTCCACGAGCAGTACTTC
CASSLGLAVHEQYF
>TRBJ1-1|TRBV6-1|NA|NA
TGTGCCAGCAGTGAAGGGCCTCACAGGGTTTCTTTCTTT
CASSEGPHRVSFF
>TRBJ1-4|TRBV28|once|NA
TGTGCCAGCAGCTCGAGACACAGGGTTGATAATGAAAAACTGTTTTTT
CASSSRHRVDNEKLFF
>TRBJ2-5|TRBV19|NA|TRBD1
TGTGCCAGTAGTATAGGAGGGACAGACCAAGAGACCCAGTACTTC
CASSIGGTDQETQYF
>TRBJ1-4|TRBV6-5|NA|TRBD1
TGTGCCAGCAGTCCGGGGAAGGGGGCTGTTGAAAAACTGTTTTTT
CASSPGKGAVEKLFF
>TRBJ1-2|TRBV29-1|NA|TRBD1
TGCAGCGCGAGACAGGGTCGGTATGGCTACACCTTC
CSARQGRYGYTF
>TRBJ1-5|TRBV5-6|once|TRBD1
TGTGCCAGCAGCCGGGACAGGGAAGGCCCCCAGCATTTT
CASSRDREGPQHF
>TRBJ2-5|TRBV4-3|NA|NA
TGCGCCAGCAGCCGGTCCGGGCGGAGGTCGGGAGAGACCCAGTACTTC
CASSRSGRRSGETQYF
>TRBJ1-2|TRBV7-8|once|TRBD1
TGTGCCAGCAGCCGAGGGGGACAGAACTATGGCTACACCTTC
CASSRGGQNYGYTF
>TRBJ1-5|TRBV28|NA|NA
TGTGCCAGCAGTTTTGAAAGGGGTCGGAGTCAGCCCCAGCATTTT
CASSFERGRSQPQHF
>TRBJ2-1|TRBV2|NA|TRBD2
TGTGCCAGCAGTGGGCGGGAGGGGTACAATGAGCAGTTCTTC
CASSGREGYNEQFF
>TRBJ2-2|TRBV3-1/TRBV3-2|NA|NA
TGTGCCAGCAGCCAATCTTTGACCGGGGAGCTGTTTTTT
CASSQSLTGELFF
>TRBJ1-1|TRBV5-4|few|TRBD1
TGTGCCAGCAGCGTCAGACAGGGCGGGACTGAAGCTTTCTTT
CASSVRQGGTEAFF
>TRBJ1-6|TRBV18|NA|NA
TGTGCCAGCTCACCAGCGGCAGGGGTAAATTCACCCCTCCACTTT
CASSPAAGVNSPLHF
>TRBJ1-6|TRBV28|NA|TRBD1
TGTGCCAGCAGGACAATTCGGGACAGAGGACCCCTCCACTTT
CASRTIRDRGPLHF
>TRBJ2-7|TRBV28|NA|NA
TGTGCCAGCAGGCCCACAGCCTACGAGCAGTACTTC
CASRPTAYEQYF
>TRBJ2-1|TRBV4-3|NA|NA
TGCGCCAGCAGCCGGGGACTCGCCGGCGCCAATGAGCAGTTCTTC
CASSRGLAGANEQFF
>TRBJ2-1|TRBV2|NA|TRBD2
TGTGCCAGCAGTCGGGAGGTGAACAATGAGCAGTTCTTC
CASSREVNNEQFF
>TRBJ1-2|TRBV4-3|NA|NA
TGCGCCAGCAGCCAAGATAGCTATGGCTACACCTTC
CASSQDSYGYTF
>TRBJ2-7|TRBV7-2|NA|TRBD1
TGTGCCAGCAGCACCGACAGGGGACAGGGCGAGCAGTACTTC
CASSTDRGQGEQYF
>TRBJ2-3|TRBV6-2/TRBV6-3|NA|NA
TGTGCCAGCAGTTCCCCACCGCCCAGGGTGGATACGCAGTATTTT
CASSSPPPRVDTQYF
>TRBJ1-6|TRBV19|NA|NA
TGTGCCAGTAGTATGAGAGAATCTACCCCACCCCTCCACTTT
CASSMRESTPPLHF
>TRBJ1-1|TRBV19|once|TRBD1
TGTGCCAGTAGTCCAGGGACAGCCCTGAACACTGAAGCTTTCTTT
CASSPGTALNTEAFF
>TRBJ1-2|TRBV9|NA|NA
TGTGCCAGCAGTCCAGAAGGAGGAGTGTATGGGGGCTACACCTTC
CASSPEGGVYGGYTF
>TRBJ2-2|TRBV9|few|TRBD2
TGTGCCAGCAGCGTAGCTAGCGGGAACACCGGGGAGCTGTTTTTT
CASSVASGNTGELFF
>TRBJ2-2|TRBV10-2|NA|TRBD2
TGCGCCAGCAGTGTAGCGGGGGCCGGGGAGCTGTTTTTT
CASSVAGAGELFF
>TRBJ2-5|TRBV6-2/TRBV6-3|NA|NA
TGTGCCAGCAGTTATTTTCACGGGGAGACCCAGTACTTC
CASSYFHGETQYF
>TRBJ2-7|TRBV5-1|NA|NA
TGCGCCAGCAGAAGGTGGGGAGCTTCGAGCTCCTACGAGCAGTACTTC
CASRRWGASSSYEQYF
>TRBJ1-2|TRBV18|NA|TRBD1
TGTGCCAGCTCGGGACAGGGTGGTCCGCATGGCTACACCTTC
CASSGQGGPHGYTF
>TRBJ2-1|TRBV29-1|NA|NA
TGCAGCTTCAGGGGTAATGAGCAGTTCTTC
CSFRGNEQFF
>TRBJ2-1|TRBV6-6|NA|NA
TGTGCCAGCAGTCCCCGGGACTCCCTCTCCTACAATGAGCAGTTCTTC
CASSPRDSLSYNEQFF
>TRBJ1-5|TRBV6-2/TRBV6-3|NA|TRBD1
TGTGCCAGCAGCTCCGGGACAGGGTGGGGCAATCAGCCCCAGCATTTT
CASSSGTGWGNQPQHF
>TRBJ1-1|TRBV5-6|once|NA
TGTGCCAGCAGCTTGGATCGGGGGGACACTGAAGCTTTCTTT
CASSLDRGDTEAFF
>TRBJ1-1|TRBV21-1|NA|NA
TGTGCCAGCAGCGAAGGGTGGCGAACAGGCCAGGCCTTT
CASSEGWRTGQAF
>TRBJ1-6|TRBV5-1|NA|NA
TGCGCCAGCAGCATACTCCCCGGGGGAGATAATTCACCCCTCCACTTT
CASSILPGGDNSPLHF
>TRBJ2-6|TRBV5-6|NA|NA
TGTGCCAGCAGCTTGCAGGGTCCGTCATCTGGGGCCAACGTCCTGACTTTC
CASSLQGPSSGANVLTF
>TRBJ2-3|TRBV5-1|NA|TRBD2
TGCGCCAGCAGCTTGGTCGGTAGCGGGGGGAGGGCAGATACGCAGTATTTT
CASSLVGSGGRADTQYF
>TRBJ1-5|TRBV5-4|NA|NA
TGTGCCAGCAGCTTAAACAGATTTTATAGCAATCAGCCCCAGCATTTT
CASSLNRFYSNQPQHF
>TRBJ2-7|TRBV3-1/TRBV3-2|NA|NA
TGTGCCAGCACACGCGGCGTCGAGCAGTACTTC
CASTRGVEQYF
>TRBJ2-1|TRBV4-1|NA|TRBD2
TGCGCCAGCAGCCAAGAACCTAGCGGGAGGGCCCGCAATGAGCAGTTCTTC
CASSQEPSGRARNEQFF
>TRBJ1-3|TRBV29-1|NA|NA
TGCAGCGTTGCATGGGGGGCTGGAAACACCATATATTTT
CSVAWGAGNTIYF
>TRBJ2-3|TRBV6-2/TRBV6-3|NA|NA
TGTGCCAGCAGCAGACTACCTTCTAGCACAGATACGCAGTATTTT
CASSRLPSSTDTQYF
>TRBJ1-6|TRBV28|NA|NA
TGTGCCAGCAGTTTATTGGGCCGGGGGTTGGCCGATAATTCACCCCTCCACTTT
CASSLLGRGLADNSPLHF
>TRBJ1-6|TRBV18|few|NA
TGTGCCAGCTCACCGACCTCCAGGGATTCACCCCTCCACTTT
CASSPTSRDSPLHF
>TRBJ1-5|TRBV6-1|NA|NA
TGTGCCAGCAGTGAAGGGGGCGGAAATCAGCCCCAGCATTTT
CASSEGGGNQPQHF